This T cell receptor (beta chain) was captured in a study of CD8+ T cells in alopecia areata. Study background: Spontaneous alopecia affected the roughly 6-12-month-old C3H/HeJ graft donors, whose skin was transplanted to roughly 6-11-week-old female C3H/HeJ mice. Study-wide points: Normal scalp showed lower clonality than lesional scalp, especially alopecia totalis/universalis.

It was with CD4, CD8alpha, NKG2D, NKG2ACE and other markers that pooled cutaneous lymph node cells were sorted. Reverse transcribed after extraction, RNA yielded cDNA as the sequencing template. The assay was immunoSEQ multiplex PCR, and TCRdb's table has in-frame clones only and misses some. Captured here are under 350,000 clones, none seen once; the top ten comprise 1.2%. This clone has only a few counts. The target antigen is unknown. Genes here carry mouse names. The CDR3 end lies 3 residues beyond the end of the read and is filled in from the germline J gene. The CDR3 loop spans 13 amino acids. Germline assignment: CDR1 NSHNY and CDR2 SYGAGN. Between the trimmed V and J ends, which lost 3 bases and 6 bases, there was a span of 7 bases.

Material for sequencing was CD4+ T cells sorted from a lymph node. The chain has TRBV13-1 and TRBJ1-6; D remains unclear. TRBJ1-6 is reported as an ORF; its role is uncertain. The TCR comes from a C3H/HeJ mouse with alopecia areata. Mouse MHC haplotype: H2-k. The covered CDR3 bases are TGTGCCAGCAGTGCCAAACTTAATTCGCCC. Translating gives CASSAKLNSP. The CDR3, in full, reads CASSAKLNSPLYF.